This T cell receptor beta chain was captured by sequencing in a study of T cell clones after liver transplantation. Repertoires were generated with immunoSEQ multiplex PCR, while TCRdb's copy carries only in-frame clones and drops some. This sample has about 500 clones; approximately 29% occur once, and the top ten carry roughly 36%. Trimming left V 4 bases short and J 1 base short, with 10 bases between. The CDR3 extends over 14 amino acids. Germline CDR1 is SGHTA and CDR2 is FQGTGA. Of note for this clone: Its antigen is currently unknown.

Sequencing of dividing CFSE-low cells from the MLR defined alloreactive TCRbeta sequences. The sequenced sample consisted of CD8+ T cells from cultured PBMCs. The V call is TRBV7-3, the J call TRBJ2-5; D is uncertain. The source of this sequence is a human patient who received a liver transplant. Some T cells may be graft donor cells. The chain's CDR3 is CASSSYGTQETQYF. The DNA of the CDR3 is TGTGCCAGCAGCTCCTATGGTACCCAAGAGACCCAGTACTTC.